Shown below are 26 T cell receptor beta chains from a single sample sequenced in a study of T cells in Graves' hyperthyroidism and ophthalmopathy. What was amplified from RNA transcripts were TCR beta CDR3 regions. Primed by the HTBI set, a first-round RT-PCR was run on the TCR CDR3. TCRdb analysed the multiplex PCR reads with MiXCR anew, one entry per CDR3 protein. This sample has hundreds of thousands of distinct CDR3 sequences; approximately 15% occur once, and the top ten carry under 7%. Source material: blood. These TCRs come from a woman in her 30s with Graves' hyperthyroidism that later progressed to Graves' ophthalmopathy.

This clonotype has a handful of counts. In DNA form, the CDR3 reads TGTGCCAGCAGGACCCCCGGGTCCGGGGAGCTGTTTTTT. Protein product: CASRTPGSGELFF. The chain is built from TRBV9 and TRBJ2-2; D gene ambiguous. CDR1 and CDR2 from the germline V gene are SGDLS and YYNGEE. This CDR3 spans 13 amino acids. Trimming pared 5 bases from V and 6 bases from J, leaving 11 bases between.

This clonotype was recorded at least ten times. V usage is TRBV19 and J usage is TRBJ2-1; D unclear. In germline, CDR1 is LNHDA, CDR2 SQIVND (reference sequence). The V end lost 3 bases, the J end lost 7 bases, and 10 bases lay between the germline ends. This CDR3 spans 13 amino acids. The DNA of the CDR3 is TGTGCCAGTAGTATTCTCGAAGGTAATGAGCAGTTCTTC. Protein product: CASSILEGNEQFF.

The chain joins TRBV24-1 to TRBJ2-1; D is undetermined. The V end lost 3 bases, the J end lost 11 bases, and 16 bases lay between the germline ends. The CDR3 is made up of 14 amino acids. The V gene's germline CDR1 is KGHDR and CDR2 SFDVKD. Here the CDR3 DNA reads TGTGCCACCAGTGATGGCAGTGTGGATGCCAAGCAGTTCTTC. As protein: CATSDGSVDAKQFF.

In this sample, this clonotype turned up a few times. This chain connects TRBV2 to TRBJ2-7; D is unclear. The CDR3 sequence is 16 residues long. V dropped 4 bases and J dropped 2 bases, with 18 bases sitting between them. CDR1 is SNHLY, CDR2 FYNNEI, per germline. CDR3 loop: CASSAGPEQLTYEQYF. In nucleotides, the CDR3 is TGTGCCAGCAGTGCAGGCCCCGAACAGTTAACCTACGAGCAGTACTTC.

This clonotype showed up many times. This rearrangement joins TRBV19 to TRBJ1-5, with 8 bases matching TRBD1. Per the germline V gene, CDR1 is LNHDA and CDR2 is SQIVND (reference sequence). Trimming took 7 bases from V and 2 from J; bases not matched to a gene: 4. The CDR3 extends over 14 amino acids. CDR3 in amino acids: CASTLGQGNQPQHF. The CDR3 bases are TGTGCCAGTACCCTGGGACAGGGCAATCAGCCCCAGCATTTT.

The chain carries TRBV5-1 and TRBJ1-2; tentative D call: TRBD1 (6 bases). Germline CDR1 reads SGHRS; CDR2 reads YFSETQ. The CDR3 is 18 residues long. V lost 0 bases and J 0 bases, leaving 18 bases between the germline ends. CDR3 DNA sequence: TGCGCCAGCAGCTTGGGGGGGACAAGCCAACGAGCTAACTATGGCTACACCTTC. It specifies CASSLGGTSQRANYGYTF.

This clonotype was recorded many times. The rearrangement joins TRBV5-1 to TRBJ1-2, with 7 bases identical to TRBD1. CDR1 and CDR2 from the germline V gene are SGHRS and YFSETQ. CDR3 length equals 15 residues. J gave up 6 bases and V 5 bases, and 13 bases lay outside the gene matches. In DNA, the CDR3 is TGCGCCAGCAGAACCGGAGGGGGCGAAGGTGATGGCTACACCTTC. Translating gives CASRTGGGEGDGYTF.

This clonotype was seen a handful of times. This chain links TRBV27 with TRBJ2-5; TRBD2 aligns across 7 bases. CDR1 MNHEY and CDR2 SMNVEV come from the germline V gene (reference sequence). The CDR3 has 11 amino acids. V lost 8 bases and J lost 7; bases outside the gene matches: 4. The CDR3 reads CASGGGLTQYF. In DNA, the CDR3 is TGTGCCAGCGGGGGGGGGTTGACCCAGTACTTC.

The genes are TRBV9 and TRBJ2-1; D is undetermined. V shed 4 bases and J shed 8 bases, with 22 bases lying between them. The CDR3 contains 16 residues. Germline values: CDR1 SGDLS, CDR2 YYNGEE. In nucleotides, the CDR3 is TGTGCCAGCAGCCTTCAACCCGGGCGTAGTCTCGATGAGCAGTTCTTC. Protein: CASSLQPGRSLDEQFF.

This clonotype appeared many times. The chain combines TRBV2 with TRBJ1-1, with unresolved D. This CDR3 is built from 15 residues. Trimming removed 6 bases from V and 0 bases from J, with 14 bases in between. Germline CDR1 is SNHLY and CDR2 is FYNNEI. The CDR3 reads CASRAIATVNTEAFF. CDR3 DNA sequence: TGTGCCAGCAGAGCTATCGCGACGGTGAACACTGAAGCTTTCTTT.

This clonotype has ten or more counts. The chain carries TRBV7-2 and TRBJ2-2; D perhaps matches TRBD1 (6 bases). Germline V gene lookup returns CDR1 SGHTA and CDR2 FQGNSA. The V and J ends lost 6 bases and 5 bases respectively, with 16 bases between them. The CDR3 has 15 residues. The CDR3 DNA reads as TGTGCCAGCAGGCAACCGGGACATATTACCGGGGAGCTGTTTTTT. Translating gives CASRQPGHITGELFF.

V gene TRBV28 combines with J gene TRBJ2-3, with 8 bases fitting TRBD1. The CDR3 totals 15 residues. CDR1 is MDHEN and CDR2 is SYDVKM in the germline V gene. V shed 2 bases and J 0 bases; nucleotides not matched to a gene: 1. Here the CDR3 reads CASSLTGGSTDTQYF. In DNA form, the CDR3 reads TGTGCCAGCAGTTTAACAGGGGGGAGCACAGATACGCAGTATTTT. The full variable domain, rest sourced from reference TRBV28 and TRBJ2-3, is DVKVTQSSRYLVKRTGEKVFLECVQDMDHENMFWYRQDPGLGLRLIYFSYDVKMKEKGDIPEGYSVSREKKERFSLILESASTNQTSMYLCASSLTGGSTDTQYFGPGTRLTVL.

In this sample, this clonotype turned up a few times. CDR3 in DNA: TGCGCCAGCAGCCAAGGGCTGATAACCTACGAGCAGTACTTC. The encoded protein is CASSQGLITYEQYF. The rearrangement uses TRBV4-1 and TRBJ2-7; D not certain. This CDR3 has 14 amino acids. Germline V CDR1 and CDR2: MGHRA, YSYEKL. Trimming took off 1 base at V and 2 bases at J, with 9 bases between the two ends.

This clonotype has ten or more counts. In nucleotides, the CDR3 is TGTGCCAGCAGTTTAGGTGGGACTAGCCAGTTCTTC. Residues: CASSLGGTSQFF. V is TRBV12-3 or TRBV12-4 and J is TRBJ2-1, with 9 positions matching TRBD2. After removal of 1 base from V and 13 bases from J, the junction contained 2 bases not matched to a gene. The CDR3 totals 12 residues.

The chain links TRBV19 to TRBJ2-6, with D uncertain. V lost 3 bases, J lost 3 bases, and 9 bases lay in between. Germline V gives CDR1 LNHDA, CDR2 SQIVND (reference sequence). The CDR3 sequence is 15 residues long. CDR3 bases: TGTGCCAGTAGTATTGTAGGGTTTGGGGCCAACGTCCTGACTTTC. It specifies CASSIVGFGANVLTF.

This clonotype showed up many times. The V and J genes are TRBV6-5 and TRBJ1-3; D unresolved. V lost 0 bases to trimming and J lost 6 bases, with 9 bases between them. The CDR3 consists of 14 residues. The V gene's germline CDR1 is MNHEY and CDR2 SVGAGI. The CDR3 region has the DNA TGTGCCAGCAGTTACTCCCGGACCGAAAACACCATATATTTT. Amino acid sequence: CASSYSRTENTIYF.

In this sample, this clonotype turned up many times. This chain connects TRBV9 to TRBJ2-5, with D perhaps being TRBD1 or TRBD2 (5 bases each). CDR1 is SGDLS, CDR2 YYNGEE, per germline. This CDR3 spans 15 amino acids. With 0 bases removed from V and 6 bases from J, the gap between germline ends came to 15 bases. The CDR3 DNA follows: TGTGCCAGCAGCGTAGAGGTCGGACTGGGACAGACCCAGTACTTC. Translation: CASSVEVGLGQTQYF.

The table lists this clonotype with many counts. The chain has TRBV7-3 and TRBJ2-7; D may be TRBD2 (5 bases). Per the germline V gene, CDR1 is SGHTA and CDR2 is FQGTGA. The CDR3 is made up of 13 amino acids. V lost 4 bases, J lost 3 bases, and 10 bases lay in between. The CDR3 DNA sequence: TGTGCCAGCAGCTATGCCGGGGACTACGAGCAGTACTTC. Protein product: CASSYAGDYEQYF.

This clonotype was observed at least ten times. CDR3 DNA sequence: TGTGCCAGCAGTTACTCCACCTCGGCTAGTCAGGCGGGGAATGAGCAGTTCTTC. This gives the protein CASSYSTSASQAGNEQFF. J is TRBJ2-1 and V is TRBV6-2 or TRBV6-3; a weak D match, TRBD2 (6 bases). The CDR3 has 18 amino acids. Trimming removed 0 bases from V and 7 bases from J, with 22 bases in between. Germline values: CDR1 MNHEY, CDR2 SVGEGT.

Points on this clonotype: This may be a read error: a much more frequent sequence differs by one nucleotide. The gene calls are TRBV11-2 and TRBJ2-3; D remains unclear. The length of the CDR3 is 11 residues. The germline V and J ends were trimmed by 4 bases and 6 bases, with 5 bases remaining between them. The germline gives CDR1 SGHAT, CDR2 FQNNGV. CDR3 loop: CASSYMDTQYF. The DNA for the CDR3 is TGTGCCAGCAGCTACATGGATACGCAGTATTTT. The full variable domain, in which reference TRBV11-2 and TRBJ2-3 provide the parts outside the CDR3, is EAGVAQSPRYKIIEKRQSVAFWCNPISGHATLYWYQQILGQGPKLLIQFQNNGVVDDSQLPKDRFSAERLKGVDSTLKIQPAKLEDSAVYLCASSYMDTQYFGPGTRLTVL.

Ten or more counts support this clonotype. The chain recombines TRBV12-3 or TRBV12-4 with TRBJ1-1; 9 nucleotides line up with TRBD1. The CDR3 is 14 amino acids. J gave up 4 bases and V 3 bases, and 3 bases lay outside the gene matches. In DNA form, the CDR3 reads TGTGCCAGCAGTTTGACAGGGGGGCCCACTGAAGCTTTCTTT. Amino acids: CASSLTGGPTEAFF.

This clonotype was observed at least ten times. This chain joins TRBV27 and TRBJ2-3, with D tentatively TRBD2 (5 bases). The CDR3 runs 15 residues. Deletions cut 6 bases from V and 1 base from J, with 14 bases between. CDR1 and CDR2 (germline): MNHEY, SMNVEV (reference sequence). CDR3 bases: TGTGCCAGCAGCCCCCTGACTACCCGCACAGATACGCAGTATTTT. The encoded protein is CASSPLTTRTDTQYF.

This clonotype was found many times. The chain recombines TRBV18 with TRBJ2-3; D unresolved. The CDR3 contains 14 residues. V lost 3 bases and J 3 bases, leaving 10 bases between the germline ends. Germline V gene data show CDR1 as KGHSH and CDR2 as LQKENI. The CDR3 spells CASSPSFGTDTQYF. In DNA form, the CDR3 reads TGTGCCAGCTCACCTTCTTTCGGAACAGATACGCAGTATTTT.

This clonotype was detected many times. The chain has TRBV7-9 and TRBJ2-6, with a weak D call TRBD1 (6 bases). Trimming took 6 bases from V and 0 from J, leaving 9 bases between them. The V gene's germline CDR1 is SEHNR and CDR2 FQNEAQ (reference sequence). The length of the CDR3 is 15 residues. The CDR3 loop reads CASSPGVSGANVLTF. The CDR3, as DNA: TGTGCCAGCAGTCCAGGGGTCTCTGGGGCCAACGTCCTGACTTTC.

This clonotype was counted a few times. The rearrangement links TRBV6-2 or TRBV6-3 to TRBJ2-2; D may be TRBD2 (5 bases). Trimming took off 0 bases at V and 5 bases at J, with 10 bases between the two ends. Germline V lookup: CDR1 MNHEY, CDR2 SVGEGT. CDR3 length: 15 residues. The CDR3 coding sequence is TGTGCCAGCAGTTACTCGAGCAGCGGAACCGGGGAGCTGTTTTTT. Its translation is CASSYSSSGTGELFF.

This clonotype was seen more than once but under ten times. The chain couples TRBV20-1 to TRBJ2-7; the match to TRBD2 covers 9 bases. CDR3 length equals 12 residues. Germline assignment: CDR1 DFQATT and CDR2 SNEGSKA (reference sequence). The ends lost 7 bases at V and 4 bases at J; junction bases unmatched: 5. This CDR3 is CSGLAGLYEQYF. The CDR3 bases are TGCAGTGGTCTAGCGGGACTATACGAGCAGTACTTC.